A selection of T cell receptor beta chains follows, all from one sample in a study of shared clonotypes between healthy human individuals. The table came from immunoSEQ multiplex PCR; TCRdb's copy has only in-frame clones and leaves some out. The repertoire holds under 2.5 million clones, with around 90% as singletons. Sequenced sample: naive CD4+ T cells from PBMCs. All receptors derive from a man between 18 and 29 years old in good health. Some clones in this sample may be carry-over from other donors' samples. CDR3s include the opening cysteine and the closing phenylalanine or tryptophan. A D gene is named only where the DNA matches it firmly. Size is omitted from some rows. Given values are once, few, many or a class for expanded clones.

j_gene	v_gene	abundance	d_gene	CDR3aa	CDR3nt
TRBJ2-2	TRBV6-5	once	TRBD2	CASSYLASGYTGELFF	TGTGCCAGCAGTTACTTGGCTAGCGGATACACCGGGGAGCTGTTTTTT
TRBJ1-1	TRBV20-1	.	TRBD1	CSAGDRVKAFF	TGCAGTGCTGGGGACAGGGTGAAGGCTTTCTTT
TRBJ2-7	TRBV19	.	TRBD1	CASRITGTGHYEQYF	TGTGCCAGTAGAATCACCGGGACAGGGCACTACGAGCAGTACTTC
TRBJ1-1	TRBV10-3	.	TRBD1	CAIRDRGGGLNTEAFF	TGTGCCATCAGGGACCGCGGAGGGGGCTTGAACACTGAAGCTTTCTTT
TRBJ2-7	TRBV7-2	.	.	CASSLGQMDEQYF	TGTGCCAGCAGCTTAGGACAGATGGACGAGCAGTACTTC
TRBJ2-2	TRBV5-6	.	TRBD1	CASSRQGRSGELFF	TGTGCCAGCAGCCGACAGGGGCGATCCGGGGAGCTGTTTTTT
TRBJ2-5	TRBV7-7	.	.	CASSSGETQYF	TGTGCCAGCAGCTCCGGGGAGACCCAGTACTTC
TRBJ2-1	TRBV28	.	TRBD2	CASTPRGESSYNEQFF	TGTGCCAGCACCCCCCGGGGGGAGAGCTCCTACAATGAGCAGTTCTTC
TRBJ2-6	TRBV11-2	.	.	CASSLVIGANVLTF	TGTGCCAGCAGCTTAGTCATAGGGGCCAACGTCCTGACTTTC
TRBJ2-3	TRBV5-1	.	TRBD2	CASSLETSGRATDTQYF	TGCGCCAGCAGCCTAGAAACTAGCGGGAGGGCGACAGATACGCAGTATTTT